One and the same sample provided the 17 T cell receptor beta chains below, sequenced in a study of T cells in Graves' hyperthyroidism and ophthalmopathy. TCR beta CDR3 region amplification was performed from RNA transcripts. TCR CDR3 underwent first-round RT-PCR with the HTBI primer set. TCRdb ran MiXCR on the multiplex PCR reads and lists one entry per CDR3 protein. This sample has a few hundred thousand distinct CDR3 sequences, with less than 25% found just once. The specimen was blood. The receptors come from a young man with Graves' hyperthyroidism.

This clonotype was detected many times. The rearrangement joins TRBV7-2 to TRBJ1-2; no definite D call. This CDR3 contains 14 residues. Germline CDR1 reads SGHTA; CDR2 reads FQGNSA. Trimming shortened V by 2 bases and J by 3 bases, and 10 bases separated the two germline ends. This CDR3 reads CASSLLGSYYGYTF. DNA for the CDR3: TGTGCCAGCAGCTTATTGGGCAGTTACTATGGCTACACCTTC.

This clonotype was counted at least ten times. The gene calls are TRBV12-3 or TRBV12-4 and TRBJ1-1; 10 nucleotides align to TRBD1. The CDR3 is 15 amino acids. The V segment lost 6 bases and the J segment 0 bases; nucleotides outside the gene matches: 4. The CDR3 DNA is TGTGCCAGCAGAACCGGACAGGGGGTGAACACTGAAGCTTTCTTT. The encoded protein is CASRTGQGVNTEAFF.

This chain connects TRBV30 to TRBJ1-1; 7 bases align to TRBD1. Germline CDR1 GTSNPN, CDR2 SVGIG (reference sequence). The J segment lost 5 bases and the V segment lost 2 bases, leaving 5 bases of the junction unmatched. The CDR3 consists of 13 residues. The CDR3 sequence: CAWSHRGETEAFF. The CDR3 DNA sequence: TGTGCCTGGAGTCACAGGGGTGAGACTGAAGCTTTCTTT.

This clonotype showed up many times. This chain links TRBV20-1 with TRBJ2-5; TRBD2 is a possible D gene (6 bases). V was cut by 4 bases and J by 2 bases, with 14 bases left in between. Germline CDR1 DFQATT, CDR2 SNEGSKA (reference sequence). The CDR3 runs to 14 residues. The CDR3 DNA sequence: TGCAGTGCTACGCCGGGAGCCTTTCAAGAGACCCAGTACTTC. Amino acids: CSATPGAFQETQYF.

This clonotype was observed once. The chain uses TRBV27 and TRBJ2-2; D call uncertain. This CDR3 region has 13 residues. Germline V gene sequence: CDR1 MNHEY, CDR2 SMNVEV (reference sequence). V gave up 3 bases and J gave up 7 bases, with 9 bases separating them. DNA of the CDR3: TGTGCCAGCAGTTTCTCGGTTTTCGGGGAGCTGTTTTTT. Translation: CASSFSVFGELFF.

At least ten counts were recorded for this clonotype. V gene TRBV5-1 combines with J gene TRBJ1-2, with 11 bases that match TRBD1. Germline lookup yields CDR1 SGHRS and CDR2 YFSETQ. V dropped 4 bases and J dropped 5; count of bases not matched to a gene: 4. CDR3 length equals 14 residues. CDR3 amino acids: CASSIGQGAYGYTF. For the CDR3, the DNA is TGCGCCAGCAGCATCGGACAGGGGGCGTATGGCTACACCTTC.

Many counts were recorded for this clonotype. The V gene is TRBV7-2, the J gene TRBJ2-2; TRBD1 might be the D (5 bases). Germline loops: CDR1 SGHTA, CDR2 FQGNSA. The CDR3 extends over 12 amino acids. V lost 5 bases and J lost 9, with 10 bases in between. CDR3 sequence: CASSAGKWELFF. Here the CDR3 DNA reads TGTGCCAGCAGCGCAGGGAAGTGGGAGCTGTTTTTT.

This chain uses TRBV2 with TRBJ1-1; D unresolved. The CDR3 totals 12 residues. The V and J ends lost 5 bases and 4 bases respectively, with 8 bases between them. CDR1 is SNHLY, CDR2 FYNNEI, per germline. The DNA for the CDR3 is TGTGCCAGCAGTCATTCCGGCACTGAAGCTTTCTTT. Translated, it gives CASSHSGTEAFF.

This clonotype was detected ten times or more. This chain links TRBV2 with TRBJ2-7; 8 positions agree with TRBD1. This CDR3 spans 13 amino acids. CDR1 is SNHLY and CDR2 is FYNNEI in the germline V gene. V gave up 4 bases and J gave up 4 bases; unmatched junction bases: 3. CDR3 protein: CASSVQGAYEQYF. CDR3 DNA: TGTGCCAGCAGTGTTCAGGGGGCTTACGAGCAGTACTTC.

V and J are TRBV4-1 and TRBJ1-1; 8 bases line up with TRBD1. V lost 1 base, J lost 1 base, and 8 bases stayed unmatched. CDR3 length: 17 amino acids. CDR1 and CDR2 from the germline V gene are MGHRA and YSYEKL. CDR3 residues: CASSQGTGLVRNTEAFF. The CDR3 coding sequence is TGCGCCAGCAGCCAAGGGACAGGGTTGGTGCGGAACACTGAAGCTTTCTTT.

This clonotype was seen many times. The chain's CDR3 is CASTIRGLGIETQYF. The CDR3 DNA is TGTGCCAGCACTATAAGGGGGCTGGGGATCGAGACCCAGTACTTC. The chain carries TRBV2 and TRBJ2-5; 7 bases are a match to TRBD1. The CDR3 sequence is 15 residues long. V was pared by 7 bases and J by 5 bases, with 13 bases of the junction left unmatched. The germline V gene has CDR1 SNHLY and CDR2 FYNNEI.

The chain's CDR3 is CATSRPVGELFF. In DNA, the CDR3 is TGTGCCACCAGCAGACCGGTCGGGGAGCTGTTTTTT. V and J are TRBV15 and TRBJ2-2; D remains ambiguous. This CDR3 is built from 12 residues. V was clipped by 2 bases and J by 7 bases, with 5 bases between them. Germline loops: CDR1 LNHNV, CDR2 YYDKDF (reference sequence).

The chain combines TRBV5-4 with TRBJ1-1; 7 bases match TRBD1. The CDR3 spans 15 residues. The junction had 6 bases not matched to a gene; V was cut back by 4 bases and J by 0 bases. CDR1 and CDR2 from the germline V gene are SGHNT and YYREEE (reference sequence). The DNA of the CDR3 is TGTGCCAGCAGCGGGGGGACAGCCATGAACACTGAAGCTTTCTTT. Its translation: CASSGGTAMNTEAFF.

This clonotype was seen a handful of times. The chain links TRBV27 to TRBJ1-1, with unresolved D. Germline CDR1 MNHEY, CDR2 SMNVEV (reference sequence). The ends were cut back, 3 bases at V and 6 bases at J, with 11 bases in the middle. The CDR3 contains 13 residues. The CDR3 DNA is TGTGCCAGCAGTTTGTCTCCGACGTCTGAAGCTTTCTTT. Amino acids: CASSLSPTSEAFF.

This clonotype was seen repeatedly, ten times or more. The V and J genes are TRBV20-1 and TRBJ1-1; 9 bases match TRBD1. Germline assignment: CDR1 DFQATT and CDR2 SNEGSKA (reference sequence). V dropped 6 bases and J dropped 4; count of bases not matched to a gene: 6. CDR3 size: 13 residues. CDR3: CSATGQGITEAFF. The DNA for the CDR3 is TGCAGTGCAACGGGACAGGGTATCACTGAAGCTTTCTTT.

This clonotype was counted many times. The rearrangement uses TRBV6-2 or TRBV6-3 and TRBJ1-5; D unclear. Germline V gene sequence: CDR1 MNHEY, CDR2 SVGEGT. The ends were cut back, 4 bases at V and 1 base at J, with 14 bases in the middle. The CDR3 totals 16 residues. The CDR3 nucleotides read TGTGCCAGCAGTTTTAAAGGAACTGGAAGCAATCAGCCCCAGCATTTT. Amino acids: CASSFKGTGSNQPQHF.

At least ten counts were recorded for this clonotype. This chain joins TRBV2 and TRBJ1-1; 7 nucleotides match TRBD1. Germline V lookup: CDR1 SNHLY, CDR2 FYNNEI. The length of the CDR3 is 15 residues. V lost 6 bases to trimming and J lost 4 bases; unmatched junction nucleotides: 11. DNA for the CDR3: TGTGCCAGCAGGGCTCCTAACAGGGGTCCCACTGAAGCTTTCTTT. Protein product: CASRAPNRGPTEAFF.